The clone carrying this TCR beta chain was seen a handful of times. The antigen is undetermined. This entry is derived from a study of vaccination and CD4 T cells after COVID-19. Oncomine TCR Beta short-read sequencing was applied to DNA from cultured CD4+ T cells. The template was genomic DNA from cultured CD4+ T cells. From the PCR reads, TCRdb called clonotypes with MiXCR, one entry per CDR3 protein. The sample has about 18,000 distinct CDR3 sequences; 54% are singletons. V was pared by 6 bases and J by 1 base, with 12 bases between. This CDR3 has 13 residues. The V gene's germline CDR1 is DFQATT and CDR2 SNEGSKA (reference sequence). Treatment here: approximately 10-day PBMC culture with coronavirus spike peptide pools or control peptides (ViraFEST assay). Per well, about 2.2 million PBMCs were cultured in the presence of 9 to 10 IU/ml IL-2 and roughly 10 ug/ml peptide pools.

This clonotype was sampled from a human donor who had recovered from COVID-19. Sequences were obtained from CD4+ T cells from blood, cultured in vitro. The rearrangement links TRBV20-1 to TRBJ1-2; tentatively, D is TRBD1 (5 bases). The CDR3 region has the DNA TGCAGTGCACGGGACGTCGTTAACTATGGCTACACCTTC. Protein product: CSARDVVNYGYTF.